The rows below give T cell receptor beta chains drawn from one sample of a study of tumor-infiltrating T cells and Merkel cell polyomavirus. TCRdb's copy holds only in-frame clones and misses some; the assay was immunoSEQ multiplex PCR. Among some 25,000 clones listed, 70% to 90% were seen once. The specimen was lymph node tissue. Receptors originate from a man aged 50 or older with Merkel cell carcinoma. The CDR3 runs from the conserved cysteine through the conserved F or W. Fields, in order: D gene, clone size, J gene, V gene, CDR3 protein, CDR3 DNA. The D gene is left open where the match is weak. Clone size is shown for a subset of rows, as once, few, many or a class of expanded clone.

. . TRBJ2-3 TRBV25-1 CASSQTGTDTQYF TGTGCCAGCAGCCAGACTGGCACAGATACGCAGTATTTT
TRBD2 . TRBJ2-1 TRBV7-3 CASSPGLAGSDEQFF TGTGCCAGCAGCCCGGGACTAGCGGGATCAGATGAGCAGTTCTTC
. . TRBJ2-5 TRBV5-1 CASSLRGQGEETQYF TGCGCCAGCAGCCTTCGGGGGCAGGGGGAAGAGACCCAGTACTTC
. . TRBJ2-4 TRBV2 CASSEELVQYF TGTGCCAGCAGTGAAGAACTAGTTCAGTACTTC
TRBD2 . TRBJ2-1 TRBV29-1 CSGISSGILYEQFF TGCAGCGGAATTAGTAGCGGGATACTTTATGAGCAGTTCTTC
. . TRBJ2-2 TRBV5-8 CASSFLPGWGGTGELFF TGTGCCAGCAGCTTTCTTCCCGGGTGGGGAGGAACCGGGGAGCTGTTTTTT
TRBD1 once TRBJ2-2 TRBV10-3 CAISESTGTVNTGELFF TGTGCCATCAGTGAGTCGACAGGGACAGTGAACACCGGGGAGCTGTTTTTT
TRBD1 . TRBJ2-7 TRBV30 CAWTRDRGSYEQYF TGTGCCTGGACCCGGGACAGGGGGAGCTACGAGCAGTACTTC
TRBD1 . TRBJ2-2 TRBV5-1 CASSWQGAAGELFF TGCGCCAGCAGCTGGCAGGGGGCGGCCGGGGAGCTGTTTTTT
. . TRBJ2-5 TRBV7-9 CALGDSQETQYF TGTGCCCTTGGGGACTCTCAAGAGACCCAGTACTTC
TRBD1 . TRBJ1-2 TRBV28 CASSLLGWDRGGYTF TGTGCCAGCAGTTTATTGGGATGGGACAGGGGTGGCTACACCTTC
TRBD1 . TRBJ2-7 TRBV28 CASGGPGQGARRAF TGTGCCAGCGGAGGCCCCGGGCAGGGGGCCCGGAGGGCCTTC
. . TRBJ1-1 TRBV5-1 CASSLVGRSNTEAFF TGCGCCAGCAGCTTGGTGGGCAGGTCGAACACTGAAGCTTTCTTT
. . TRBJ1-1 TRBV5-1 CASRVQPNTEAFF TGCGCCAGCAGAGTACAACCGAACACTGAAGCTTTCTTT
TRBD1 . TRBJ1-2 TRBV23-1 CASSPSGGTGGKYGYTF TGCGCCAGCAGTCCCTCCGGCGGGACAGGGGGCAAATATGGCTACACCTTC
TRBD2 . TRBJ2-7 TRBV27 CASSLGTSGTYEQYF TGTGCCAGCAGTTTGGGGACTAGCGGTACCTACGAGCAGTACTTC
TRBD1 . TRBJ1-1 TRBV4-3 CASSTRRGLDTEAFF TGCGCCAGCAGCACCCGCAGGGGGCTAGACACTGAAGCTTTCTTT
. . TRBJ2-7 TRBV13 CASSLEGGLSHEQYF TGTGCCAGCAGCTTAGAAGGCGGGCTTAGTCACGAGCAGTACTTC
. once TRBJ1-3 TRBV27 CASSLSTGSGNTIYF TGTGCCAGCAGTTTATCGACAGGATCCGGAAACACCATATATTTT
. . TRBJ1-5 TRBV4-3 CASSQDREQPQHF TGCGCCAGCAGCCAAGATCGGGAGCAGCCCCAGCATTTT
. . TRBJ2-1 TRBV12-5 CASGSSVEQFF TGTGCTAGTGGTTCGTCAGTAGAGCAGTTCTTC
. . TRBJ1-1 TRBV9 CASSSRINTEAFF TGTGCCAGCAGCTCTAGAATAAACACTGAAGCTTTCTTT
TRBD1 . TRBJ1-1 TRBV6-5 CASSYPGQGNTEAFF TGTGCCAGCAGTTACCCTGGACAGGGGAACACTGAAGCTTTCTTT
. . TRBJ1-2 TRBV5-4 CASRPGLQGYGYTF TGTGCCAGCAGACCGGGACTACAGGGCTATGGCTACACCTTC
TRBD1 . TRBJ2-7 TRBV27 CASSRRTGISEQYF TGTGCCAGCAGCCGCAGGACAGGGATAAGCGAGCAGTACTTC
TRBD2 . TRBJ2-3 TRBV7-3 CASSLMGRTSGRAPVYF TGTGCCAGCAGCTTAATGGGGAGGACTAGCGGGAGGGCCCCGGTGTATTTT
. . TRBJ2-6 TRBV28 CASGTGAVNDGSGANVLTF TGTGCCAGCGGCACCGGAGCGGTAAATGATGGTTCTGGGGCCAACGTCCTGACTTTC
. . TRBJ1-1 TRBV6-5 CASSYWATDNTEAFF TGTGCCAGCAGTTACTGGGCAACAGACAACACTGAAGCTTTCTTT
TRBD1 . TRBJ1-2 TRBV28 CASSPPEQGARGYTF TGTGCCAGCAGTCCCCCGGAACAGGGGGCGCGGGGCTACACCTTC
TRBD2 . TRBJ2-7 TRBV10-3 CAISPDSGRENEQYF TGTGCCATCAGCCCAGATAGCGGGAGGGAAAACGAGCAGTACTTC
TRBD1 . TRBJ2-2 TRBV5-5 CASSPGQGDGYTGELFF TGTGCCAGCAGCCCGGGACAGGGCGACGGGTACACCGGGGAGCTGTTTTTT
. . TRBJ1-1 TRBV6-1 CASSVEGGTEAFF TGTGCCAGCAGTGTGGAGGGAGGGACTGAAGCTTTCTTT
TRBD2 . TRBJ2-3 TRBV7-9 CASSEGTSGITDTQYF TGTGCCAGCAGCGAGGGGACTAGCGGGATCACAGATACGCAGTATTTT
. . TRBJ2-7 TRBV28 CASSPIGAEQYF TGTGCCAGCAGTCCAATAGGGGCGGAGCAGTACTTC
TRBD1 . TRBJ2-7 TRBV18 CASSRDRGVYF TGTGCCAGCTCCCGGGACAGGGGCGTGTACTTC
. . TRBJ2-7 TRBV6-5 CASSYFPASSYEQYF TGTGCCAGCAGTTACTTCCCGGCTAGCTCCTACGAGCAGTACTTC
TRBD1 few TRBJ2-7 TRBV7-8 CASSLNRGPYEQYF TGTGCCAGCAGCTTAAACAGGGGGCCCTACGAGCAGTACTTC
. . TRBJ2-5 TRBV28 CASRATQETQYF TGTGCCAGCAGGGCGACACAAGAGACCCAGTACTTC